Listed below are T cell receptor beta chains from one sample, sequenced in a study of beta chain features in type 1 diabetes. Generated by immunoSEQ multiplex PCR, the TCRdb table keeps only in-frame clones and is missing some. The sample has about half a million clones; approximately 30% are singletons. Sequencing used naive CD4+ T cells from blood. Source of these receptors: a man aged 18 to 30 in good health. Both conserved end residues are part of each CDR3. Fields, in order: CDR3 DNA, CDR3 protein, V gene, D gene, clone size, J gene. A D gene is named only where the DNA matches it firmly. Some rows have no size entry. The others give once, few or many, or a class for an expanded clone.

CDR3nt: TGTGCCTGGAGCCCCAGGGTGGGTGAGCAGTACTTC
CDR3aa: CAWSPRVGEQYF
v_gene: TRBV30
d_gene: -
abundance: -
j_gene: TRBJ2-7

CDR3nt: TGCAGCGTAGAACCGATTAGCTCCTACAATGAGCAGTTCTTC
CDR3aa: CSVEPISSYNEQFF
v_gene: TRBV29-1
d_gene: -
abundance: few
j_gene: TRBJ2-1

CDR3nt: TGTGCCAGCAGCCGGTCGGGGGGAGATGAGCAGTTCTTC
CDR3aa: CASSRSGGDEQFF
v_gene: TRBV9
d_gene: TRBD2
abundance: -
j_gene: TRBJ2-1

CDR3nt: TGTGCCATCAGTACTAGGACTTTAGGGGAGGCAGATACGCAGTATTTT
CDR3aa: CAISTRTLGEADTQYF
v_gene: TRBV10-3
d_gene: -
abundance: -
j_gene: TRBJ2-3

CDR3nt: TGTGCCACCAGCAGAGATCTAGAGCAGCCCCAGCATTTT
CDR3aa: CATSRDLEQPQHF
v_gene: TRBV15
d_gene: -
abundance: few
j_gene: TRBJ1-5

CDR3nt: TGTGCCAGCAGTTGGCAGGGTAACGAGCAGTACTTC
CDR3aa: CASSWQGNEQYF
v_gene: TRBV6-6
d_gene: -
abundance: -
j_gene: TRBJ2-7

CDR3nt: TGTGCCAGCAGCCCCTCGACAGGGGGGCCAGATACGCAGTATTTT
CDR3aa: CASSPSTGGPDTQYF
v_gene: TRBV7-2
d_gene: TRBD1
abundance: -
j_gene: TRBJ2-3

CDR3nt: TGCAGCGTTAGAGGACAGGGCACAGATACGCAGTATTTT
CDR3aa: CSVRGQGTDTQYF
v_gene: TRBV29-1
d_gene: TRBD1
abundance: few
j_gene: TRBJ2-3

CDR3nt: TGTGCCTGGAGTCCGGGCGGAGGGCTCAATGAGCAGTTCTTC
CDR3aa: CAWSPGGGLNEQFF
v_gene: TRBV30
d_gene: -
abundance: few
j_gene: TRBJ2-1

CDR3nt: TGTGCCAGTAGGATTGGAAACACCATATATTTT
CDR3aa: CASRIGNTIYF
v_gene: TRBV19
d_gene: -
abundance: -
j_gene: TRBJ1-3

CDR3nt: TGTGCCAGCTCAACAGCAGGGTCTGGAAACACCATATATTTT
CDR3aa: CASSTAGSGNTIYF
v_gene: TRBV7-9
d_gene: -
abundance: -
j_gene: TRBJ1-3

CDR3nt: TGTGCCAGCAGTCCACCCGGGCTAGCGGGAGGGGGGATAAGAGAGACCCAGTACTTC
CDR3aa: CASSPPGLAGGGIRETQYF
v_gene: TRBV28
d_gene: TRBD2
abundance: -
j_gene: TRBJ2-5

CDR3nt: TGCGCCAGCAGCTTGGTTACGGGATCGGGCTATGGCTACACCTTC
CDR3aa: CASSLVTGSGYGYTF
v_gene: TRBV5-1
d_gene: -
abundance: -
j_gene: TRBJ1-2

CDR3nt: TGTGCCAGCAGCCCCCGACTAGCGGGAGCAACAGATACGCAGTATTTT
CDR3aa: CASSPRLAGATDTQYF
v_gene: TRBV5-4
d_gene: TRBD2
abundance: -
j_gene: TRBJ2-3

CDR3nt: TGTGCCAGCAGCTTAGGTGGCAGTTCGCAGTTCTTC
CDR3aa: CASSLGGSSQFF
v_gene: TRBV7-6
d_gene: -
abundance: few
j_gene: TRBJ2-1

CDR3nt: TGTGCCAGCAGACAAACAGTAGCCAAAAACATTCAGTACTTC
CDR3aa: CASRQTVAKNIQYF
v_gene: TRBV6-5
d_gene: -
abundance: -
j_gene: TRBJ2-4

CDR3nt: TGTGCCAGCTCACCGCCCGGAGGGTACGAGCAGTACTTC
CDR3aa: CASSPPGGYEQYF
v_gene: TRBV18
d_gene: -
abundance: -
j_gene: TRBJ2-7

CDR3nt: TGTGCCAGCTCACCGATTGGGACTAGCGGTCACAATGAGCAGTTCTTC
CDR3aa: CASSPIGTSGHNEQFF
v_gene: TRBV18
d_gene: TRBD2
abundance: once
j_gene: TRBJ2-1

CDR3nt: TGCAGCGTTGTTTTTCCGGGGATGGAGACCCAGTACTTC
CDR3aa: CSVVFPGMETQYF
v_gene: TRBV29-1
d_gene: -
abundance: -
j_gene: TRBJ2-5

CDR3nt: TGTGCCAGCAGCCCAGGGGCCGGGGAGCTGTTTTTT
CDR3aa: CASSPGAGELFF
v_gene: TRBV7-3
d_gene: -
abundance: -
j_gene: TRBJ2-2

CDR3nt: TGTGCCAGCTCTACCGGCGGGGCTGGATCGCCCCAGCATTTT
CDR3aa: CASSTGGAGSPQHF
v_gene: TRBV25-1
d_gene: -
abundance: few
j_gene: TRBJ1-5

CDR3nt: TGTGCCAGCAGCTTAGGGAAGGGGAGTATTACCTACGAGCAGTACTTC
CDR3aa: CASSLGKGSITYEQYF
v_gene: TRBV7-2
d_gene: -
abundance: -
j_gene: TRBJ2-7

CDR3nt: TGTGCCAGCAGCGTAGACGAGGTTCAGCCCCAGCATTTT
CDR3aa: CASSVDEVQPQHF
v_gene: TRBV9
d_gene: -
abundance: few
j_gene: TRBJ1-5

CDR3nt: TGTGCCATCAGTGCGCCACAGGGATCTTCCTACGAGCAGTACTTC
CDR3aa: CAISAPQGSSYEQYF
v_gene: TRBV10-3
d_gene: -
abundance: -
j_gene: TRBJ2-7

CDR3nt: TGTGCCAGCAGCGTAGGGTGGAGCTATGGCTACACCTTC
CDR3aa: CASSVGWSYGYTF
v_gene: TRBV9
d_gene: -
abundance: few
j_gene: TRBJ1-2

CDR3nt: TGTGCCATCAGTTTAGACAGGGGAGAAACTGAAGCTTTCTTT
CDR3aa: CAISLDRGETEAFF
v_gene: TRBV10-3
d_gene: TRBD1
abundance: few
j_gene: TRBJ1-1

CDR3nt: TGTGCCAGCAGCTTACCAGGGTTAAGTTATGGCTACACCTTC
CDR3aa: CASSLPGLSYGYTF
v_gene: TRBV7-2
d_gene: -
abundance: few
j_gene: TRBJ1-2

CDR3nt: TGTGCCAGCAGTGTACGAGGGGTCCCAGGCATTCAGTACTTC
CDR3aa: CASSVRGVPGIQYF
v_gene: TRBV25-1
d_gene: -
abundance: -
j_gene: TRBJ2-4

CDR3nt: TGTGCCAGCAGTTTAATGCGCCGACTAGCGGGAGGGTACAATGAGCAGTTCTTC
CDR3aa: CASSLMRRLAGGYNEQFF
v_gene: TRBV28
d_gene: TRBD2
abundance: few
j_gene: TRBJ2-1

CDR3nt: TGTGCCAGCAGCTTACAGGGGACGGCCTACGAGCAGTACTTC
CDR3aa: CASSLQGTAYEQYF
v_gene: TRBV11-2
d_gene: -
abundance: few
j_gene: TRBJ2-7

CDR3nt: TGTGCCAGCAGCTTTAGCGGCCTGGGGTACAATGAGCAGTTCTTC
CDR3aa: CASSFSGLGYNEQFF
v_gene: TRBV7-2
d_gene: -
abundance: few
j_gene: TRBJ2-1

CDR3nt: TGTGCCAGCAGACAACAGGATTCCTACAATGAGCAGTTCTTC
CDR3aa: CASRQQDSYNEQFF
v_gene: TRBV6-5
d_gene: -
abundance: -
j_gene: TRBJ2-1

CDR3nt: TGTGCCAGCAGCTTAGCGCGGGCATTGGAGACCCAGTACTTC
CDR3aa: CASSLARALETQYF
v_gene: TRBV7-2
d_gene: -
abundance: -
j_gene: TRBJ2-5

CDR3nt: TGTGCCAGCAGCCTTTCGACTAGGACGGGATGGGAGACCCAGTACTTC
CDR3aa: CASSLSTRTGWETQYF
v_gene: TRBV7-2
d_gene: -
abundance: few
j_gene: TRBJ2-5

CDR3nt: TGCGCCAGCAGCTTCGGACTAGTCGTTGACAATGAGCAGTTCTTC
CDR3aa: CASSFGLVVDNEQFF
v_gene: TRBV5-1
d_gene: TRBD2
abundance: -
j_gene: TRBJ2-1

CDR3nt: TGTGCCAGCAGCTCACCGGCCGGGACCGCCTACAATGAGCAGTTCTTC
CDR3aa: CASSSPAGTAYNEQFF
v_gene: TRBV11-2
d_gene: -
abundance: -
j_gene: TRBJ2-1

CDR3nt: TGTGCCAGCAGTGCCGGGCAGGGAATCCACGAGCAGTACTTC
CDR3aa: CASSAGQGIHEQYF
v_gene: TRBV2
d_gene: -
abundance: -
j_gene: TRBJ2-7

CDR3nt: TGTGCCTGGAGTGTTCGGCTAGCGGGAGGCAATGAGCAGTTCTTC
CDR3aa: CAWSVRLAGGNEQFF
v_gene: TRBV30
d_gene: TRBD2
abundance: few
j_gene: TRBJ2-1

CDR3nt: TGTGCCTGGAGTGCGGGGAGAAGCACAGATACGCAGTATTTT
CDR3aa: CAWSAGRSTDTQYF
v_gene: TRBV30
d_gene: -
abundance: -
j_gene: TRBJ2-3

CDR3nt: TGTGCCAGCAGCCAAGATTTAGGAGAGACCCAGTACTTC
CDR3aa: CASSQDLGETQYF
v_gene: TRBV14
d_gene: -
abundance: -
j_gene: TRBJ2-5

CDR3nt: TGTGCCAGCAGCGCCCAGTACAGCTCCTACAATGAGCAGTTCTTC
CDR3aa: CASSAQYSSYNEQFF
v_gene: TRBV7-2
d_gene: -
abundance: -
j_gene: TRBJ2-1

CDR3nt: TGTGCCAGCAGCTCCCGGGACAGGGGTACTGAAGCTTTCTTT
CDR3aa: CASSSRDRGTEAFF
v_gene: TRBV7-2
d_gene: TRBD1
abundance: -
j_gene: TRBJ1-1

CDR3nt: TGTGCCTGGAGTGTACGTGTTGGACCCGGAAACACCATATATTTT
CDR3aa: CAWSVRVGPGNTIYF
v_gene: TRBV30
d_gene: -
abundance: -
j_gene: TRBJ1-3

CDR3nt: TGTGCCAGTAGTGGACCGGGACCCGGGTTCCGTGGCGAGCAGTACTTC
CDR3aa: CASSGPGPGFRGEQYF
v_gene: TRBV19
d_gene: -
abundance: few
j_gene: TRBJ2-7

CDR3nt: TGTGCCAGCAGTGAGGGACAGGGGGGGCAAGAGACCCAGTACTTC
CDR3aa: CASSEGQGGQETQYF
v_gene: TRBV25-1
d_gene: TRBD1
abundance: few
j_gene: TRBJ2-5

CDR3nt: TGTGCCAGCAGTCCTGCTTCCCAGGTGAATGAGCAGTTCTTC
CDR3aa: CASSPASQVNEQFF
v_gene: TRBV7-3
d_gene: -
abundance: -
j_gene: TRBJ2-1

CDR3nt: TGTGCCACCAGCGGGGGACAGGGGGCCCTCGATGAGCAGTTCTTC
CDR3aa: CATSGGQGALDEQFF
v_gene: TRBV15
d_gene: TRBD1
abundance: -
j_gene: TRBJ2-1

CDR3nt: TGTGCCTTTGCGGGATCTACCTACGAGCAGTACTTC
CDR3aa: CAFAGSTYEQYF
v_gene: TRBV30
d_gene: -
abundance: -
j_gene: TRBJ2-7

CDR3nt: TGTGCCAGCAGCTTAAATCCCGTCTACGAGCAGTACTTC
CDR3aa: CASSLNPVYEQYF
v_gene: TRBV7-2
d_gene: -
abundance: -
j_gene: TRBJ2-7

CDR3nt: TGTGCCATCAGTGAACGGGGAGGAAACACCATATATTTT
CDR3aa: CAISERGGNTIYF
v_gene: TRBV10-3
d_gene: -
abundance: -
j_gene: TRBJ1-3